The T cell receptor (beta chain) under discussion was sequenced for a study of blood T cell repertoires in COVID-19 (dated by TCRdb to the early 2020s). For context, the study as a whole: Collaborator samples came from the United States, Italy and Spain and covered acute and convalescent phases of COVID-19. The material from the prospective study consisted of cDNA or gDNA derived from T cells, B-cell-depleted T cells, or PBMCs. Subjects who had been exposed to COVID-19, were actively infected with it, or had recovered from it provided the deeply sampled blood TCRbeta repertoires that made up the dataset. A freely available public database, intended as a resource for researchers studying the immune response to SARS-CoV-2, is where the repertoires were released. The samples were drawn from two sources: the first 160 participants of the ongoing ImmuneRACE study, and some 1,300 subjects contributed by 6 global collaborators. A de-identified subject ID, COVID-19 status, age in years and sex were almost always included in the sample metadata. Where HLA class I and class II types were available, the types were taken from metadata supplied by the sample provider, not from assay-based typing.

TCRbeta CDR3 regions were amplified from genomic DNA using the immunoSEQ Assay, a bias-controlled multiplex PCR. Per the original workflow: Nucleated cell counts per sample were estimated from amplification of reference gene primers within the assay. To quantify the absolute abundance of each unique TCRbeta CDR3 rearrangement, sequence reads were collapsed and filtered. For each sample, productive Simpson clonality was calculated as the square root of Simpson's diversity index across productive rearrangements. TCRdb carries this immuneACCESS record with in-frame sequences only. Its versions omit some clonotypes, under half of them owing to an unresolved V gene in the studies checked, with the rest unexplained. From that table come the V and J calls and clone size; the DNA was used to work out D and trimming. The sample table shows 30,000 to 35,000 clones, and more than 75% are seen once. The biggest ten clones account for 10% of the sample.

Overall study outcomes, separate from this receptor: How much clinical and demographic metadata was included differed by source and by participant, and the metadata was provided uncurated.

The cysteine opens and the phenylalanine closes a CDR3 of 14 amino acids. The sequence is cut down to CDR3 DNA, 42 bases in frame from base 1. The germline V gene provides CDR1 SGHTA and CDR2 FQGNSA. V is cut by 0 bases and J by 5 bases, and the space between the germline ends is 10 bases. Each collaborating institution followed its own protocols to collect whole blood in K2EDTA tubes. For TCRbeta analysis, collaborators shipped samples in one of three forms: frozen whole blood, isolated PBMCs, or DNA extracted from either of those sample types. In the case of this clone: Its antigen target is currently unknown. Per-base qualities were not stored, and no clone one base away is much larger.

The receptor's source is a man older than 75 with active COVID-19. Sequences were obtained from peripheral blood. The sequence links TRBV7-2 to TRBJ2-5, with TRBD2 perhaps the D gene, on 6 matching bases. The CDR3 amino acid sequence is: CASSLALAQETQYF. The nucleotides are TGTGCCAGCAGCTTAGCACTAGCACAGGAGACCCAGTACTTC.